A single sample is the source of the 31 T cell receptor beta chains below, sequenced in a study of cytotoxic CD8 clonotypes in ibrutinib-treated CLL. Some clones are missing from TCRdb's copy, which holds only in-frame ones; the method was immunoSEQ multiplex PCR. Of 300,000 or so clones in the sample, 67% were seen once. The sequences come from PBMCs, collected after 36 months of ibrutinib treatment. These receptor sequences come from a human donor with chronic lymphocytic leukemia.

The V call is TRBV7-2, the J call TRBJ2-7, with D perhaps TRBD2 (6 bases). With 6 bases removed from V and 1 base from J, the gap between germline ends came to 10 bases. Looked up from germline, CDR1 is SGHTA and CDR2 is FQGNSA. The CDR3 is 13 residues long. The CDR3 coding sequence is TGTGCCAGCAGACTAGCCGGATCCTACGAGCAGTACTTC. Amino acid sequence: CASRLAGSYEQYF.

The CDR3: CASSFWVGRGDAGELFF. CDR3 in DNA: TGTGCCAGCAGTTTTTGGGTAGGGCGAGGGGACGCCGGGGAGCTGTTTTTT. V is TRBV27 and J is TRBJ2-2, with D possibly being TRBD1 or TRBD2 (5 bases each). CDR3 length equals 17 residues. V was cut by 3 bases and J by 6 bases, with 20 bases left in between. Germline-derived CDR1 and CDR2 are MNHEY and SMNVEV (reference sequence).

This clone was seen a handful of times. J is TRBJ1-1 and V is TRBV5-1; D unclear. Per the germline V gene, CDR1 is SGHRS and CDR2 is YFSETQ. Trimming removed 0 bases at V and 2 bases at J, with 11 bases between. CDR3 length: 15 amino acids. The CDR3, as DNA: TGCGCCAGCAGCTTGGCCGCCAGTCTAAACACTGAAGCTTTCTTT. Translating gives CASSLAASLNTEAFF.

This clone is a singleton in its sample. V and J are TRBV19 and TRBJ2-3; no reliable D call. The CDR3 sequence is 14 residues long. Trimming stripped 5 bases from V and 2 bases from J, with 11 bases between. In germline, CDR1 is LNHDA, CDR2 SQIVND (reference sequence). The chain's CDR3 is CASSPLSFTDTQYF. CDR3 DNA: TGTGCCAGTAGTCCACTAAGCTTCACAGATACGCAGTATTTT.

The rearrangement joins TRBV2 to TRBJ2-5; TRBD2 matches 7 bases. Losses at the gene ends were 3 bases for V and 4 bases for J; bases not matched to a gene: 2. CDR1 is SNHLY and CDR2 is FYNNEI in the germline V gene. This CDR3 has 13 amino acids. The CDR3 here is CASSDGGGETQYF. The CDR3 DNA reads TGTGCCAGCAGTGATGGGGGGGGAGAGACCCAGTACTTC.

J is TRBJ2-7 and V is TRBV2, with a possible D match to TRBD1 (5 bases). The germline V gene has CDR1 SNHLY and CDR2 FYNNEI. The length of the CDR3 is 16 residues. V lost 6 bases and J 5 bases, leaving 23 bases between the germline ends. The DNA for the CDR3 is TGTGCCAGCAGCCAAAAACCAGGGTTTCGATCGCACGAGCAGTACTTC. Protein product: CASSQKPGFRSHEQYF.

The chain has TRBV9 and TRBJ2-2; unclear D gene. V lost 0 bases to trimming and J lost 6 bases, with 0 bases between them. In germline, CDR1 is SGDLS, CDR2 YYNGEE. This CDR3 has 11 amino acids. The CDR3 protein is CASSVAGELFF. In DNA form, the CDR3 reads TGTGCCAGCAGCGTAGCCGGGGAGCTGTTTTTT.

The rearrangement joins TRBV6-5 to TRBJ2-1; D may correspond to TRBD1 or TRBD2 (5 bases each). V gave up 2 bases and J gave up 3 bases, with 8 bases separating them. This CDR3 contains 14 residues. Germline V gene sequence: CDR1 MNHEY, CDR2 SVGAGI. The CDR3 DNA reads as TGTGCCAGCAGTTACGGGGGTTACTACAATGAGCAGTTCTTC. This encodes CASSYGGYYNEQFF.

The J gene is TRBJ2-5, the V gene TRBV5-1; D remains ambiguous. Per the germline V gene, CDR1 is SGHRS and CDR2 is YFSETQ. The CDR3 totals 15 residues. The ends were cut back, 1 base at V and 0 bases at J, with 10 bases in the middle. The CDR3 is CASSLRSRYQETQYF. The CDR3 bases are TGCGCCAGCAGCTTGCGGTCGCGCTACCAAGAGACCCAGTACTTC.

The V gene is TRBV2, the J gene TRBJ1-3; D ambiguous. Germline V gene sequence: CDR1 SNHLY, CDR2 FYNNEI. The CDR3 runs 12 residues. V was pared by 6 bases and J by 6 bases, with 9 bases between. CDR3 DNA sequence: TGTGCCAGCAGACGGGGTGAAAACACCATATATTTT. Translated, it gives CASRRGENTIYF.

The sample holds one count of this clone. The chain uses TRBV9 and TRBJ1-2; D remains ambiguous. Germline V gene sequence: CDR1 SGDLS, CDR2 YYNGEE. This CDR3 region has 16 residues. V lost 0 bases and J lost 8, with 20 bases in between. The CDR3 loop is CASSVAKKTLLRGYTF. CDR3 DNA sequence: TGTGCCAGCAGCGTAGCTAAAAAGACGCTACTGCGGGGCTACACCTTC. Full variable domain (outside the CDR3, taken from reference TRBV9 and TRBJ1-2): DSGVTQTPKHLITATGQRVTLRCSPRSGDLSVYWYQQSLDQGLQFLIQYYNGEERAKGNILERFSAQQFPDLHSELNLSSLELGDSALYFCASSVAKKTLLRGYTFGSGTRLTVV.

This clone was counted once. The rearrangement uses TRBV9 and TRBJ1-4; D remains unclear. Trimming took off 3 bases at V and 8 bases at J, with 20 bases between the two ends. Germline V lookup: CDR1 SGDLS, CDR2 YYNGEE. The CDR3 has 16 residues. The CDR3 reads CASSASPEGGGEKLFF. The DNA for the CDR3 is TGTGCCAGCAGCGCCAGCCCGGAGGGCGGTGGAGAAAAACTGTTTTTT.

In nucleotides, the CDR3 is TGCAGCGTTGAGGAGACAGGGGCCTTCACCGTCTATGGCTACACCTTC. Translation: CSVEETGAFTVYGYTF. The J gene is TRBJ1-2, the V gene TRBV29-1; 8 nucleotides match TRBD1. In germline, CDR1 is SQVTM, CDR2 ANQGSEA. The CDR3 has 16 amino acids. V lost 3 bases and J lost 4; bases outside the gene matches: 13.

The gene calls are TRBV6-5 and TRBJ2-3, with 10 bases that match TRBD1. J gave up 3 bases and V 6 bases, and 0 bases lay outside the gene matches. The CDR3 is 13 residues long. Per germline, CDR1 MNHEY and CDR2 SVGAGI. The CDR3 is CASRGQGTDTQYF. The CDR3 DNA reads TGTGCCAGCAGGGGACAGGGGACAGATACGCAGTATTTT.

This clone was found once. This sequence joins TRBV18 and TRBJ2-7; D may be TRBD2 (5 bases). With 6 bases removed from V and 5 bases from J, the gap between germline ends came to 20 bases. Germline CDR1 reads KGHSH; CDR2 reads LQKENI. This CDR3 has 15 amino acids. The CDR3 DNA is TGTGCCAGCTCCCACGACGGGGTGCCTGGGAACGAGCAGTACTTC. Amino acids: CASSHDGVPGNEQYF.

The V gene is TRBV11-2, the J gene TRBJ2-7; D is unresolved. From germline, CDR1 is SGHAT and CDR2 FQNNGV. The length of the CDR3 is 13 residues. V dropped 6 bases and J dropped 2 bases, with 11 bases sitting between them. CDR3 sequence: CASSILQPYEQYF. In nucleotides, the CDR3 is TGTGCCAGCAGTATCTTACAGCCCTACGAGCAGTACTTC.

In nucleotides, the CDR3 is TGTGCCAGCAGTTTCGCTAGCGGGGGGGCGGGTCTCTACGAGCAGTACTTC. It is translated as CASSFASGGAGLYEQYF. V is TRBV27 and J is TRBJ2-7; the match to TRBD2 covers 12 bases. The CDR3 runs 17 residues. J was trimmed by 3 bases and V by 3 bases; bases with no gene match: 9. Germline V lookup: CDR1 MNHEY, CDR2 SMNVEV (reference sequence).

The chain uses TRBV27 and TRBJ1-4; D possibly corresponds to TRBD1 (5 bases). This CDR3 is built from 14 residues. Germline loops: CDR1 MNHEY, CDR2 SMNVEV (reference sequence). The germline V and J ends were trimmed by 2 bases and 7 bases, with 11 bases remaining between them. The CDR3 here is CASSLRRESEKLFF. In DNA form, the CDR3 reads TGTGCCAGCAGTTTACGCAGGGAGAGTGAAAAACTGTTTTTT.

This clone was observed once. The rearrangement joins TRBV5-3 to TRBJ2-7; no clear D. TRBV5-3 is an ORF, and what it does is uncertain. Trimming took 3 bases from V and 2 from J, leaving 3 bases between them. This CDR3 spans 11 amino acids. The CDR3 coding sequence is TGTGCCAGAAGCTCTACCTACGAGCAGTACTTC. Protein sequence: CARSSTYEQYF.

This CDR3 is CATSRTALNYGYTF. CDR3 bases: TGTGCCACCAGTAGGACAGCCCTTAACTATGGCTACACCTTC. The chain employs TRBV15 and TRBJ1-2, with D tentatively TRBD1 (6 bases). Trimming left V 6 bases short and J 1 base short, with 12 bases between. The CDR3 runs 14 residues. Germline V gene lookup returns CDR1 LNHNV and CDR2 YYDKDF (reference sequence).

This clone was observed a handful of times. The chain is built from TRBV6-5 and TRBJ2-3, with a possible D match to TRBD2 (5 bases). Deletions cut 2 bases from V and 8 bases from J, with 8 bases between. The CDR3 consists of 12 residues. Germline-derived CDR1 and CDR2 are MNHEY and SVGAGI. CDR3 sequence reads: CASSYPEGTQYF. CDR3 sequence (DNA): TGTGCCAGCAGTTACCCCGAGGGTACGCAGTATTTT.

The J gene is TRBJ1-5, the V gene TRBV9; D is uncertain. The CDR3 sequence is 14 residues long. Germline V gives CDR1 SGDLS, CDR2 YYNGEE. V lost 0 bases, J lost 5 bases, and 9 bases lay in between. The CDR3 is CASSVEASYQPQHF. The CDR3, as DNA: TGTGCCAGCAGCGTAGAAGCAAGCTATCAGCCCCAGCATTTT.

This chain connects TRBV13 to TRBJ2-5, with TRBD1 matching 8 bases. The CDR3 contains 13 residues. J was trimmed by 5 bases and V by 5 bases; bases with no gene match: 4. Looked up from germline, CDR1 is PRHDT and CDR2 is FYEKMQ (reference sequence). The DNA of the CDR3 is TGTGCCAGCAGCAAGACAGGGGTCGAGACCCAGTACTTC. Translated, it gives CASSKTGVETQYF.

The CDR3 DNA is TGTGCCAGCAGTTGGGACAGGGGCTACGAGCAGTACTTC. It is translated as CASSWDRGYEQYF. V is TRBV27 and J is TRBJ2-7, with 10 bases matching TRBD1. J was trimmed by 3 bases and V by 4 bases; bases with no gene match: 0. The germline CDR1 and CDR2 sequences are MNHEY and SMNVEV (reference sequence). This CDR3 is built from 13 residues.

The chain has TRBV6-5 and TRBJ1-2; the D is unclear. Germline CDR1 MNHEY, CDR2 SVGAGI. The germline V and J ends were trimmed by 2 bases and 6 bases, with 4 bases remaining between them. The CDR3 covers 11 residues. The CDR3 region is CASSYTDGYTF. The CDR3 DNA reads TGTGCCAGCAGTTACACAGATGGCTACACCTTC.

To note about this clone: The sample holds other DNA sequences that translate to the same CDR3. The CDR3 spells CASSLTGYEQYF. The CDR3 region has the DNA TGCGCCAGCAGCTTGACAGGCTACGAGCAGTACTTC. J is TRBJ2-7 and V is TRBV5-1, with a weak D call TRBD1 (5 bases). Deletions cut 1 base from V and 3 bases from J, with 5 bases between. Germline V gives CDR1 SGHRS, CDR2 YFSETQ. The CDR3 loop spans 12 amino acids.

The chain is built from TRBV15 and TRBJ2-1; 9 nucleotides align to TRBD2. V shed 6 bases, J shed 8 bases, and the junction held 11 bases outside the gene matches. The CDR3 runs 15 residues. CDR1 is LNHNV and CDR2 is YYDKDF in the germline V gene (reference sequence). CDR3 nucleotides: TGTGCCACCAGACTTGGGACTAGCAGTTTCGATGAGCAGTTCTTC. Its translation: CATRLGTSSFDEQFF.

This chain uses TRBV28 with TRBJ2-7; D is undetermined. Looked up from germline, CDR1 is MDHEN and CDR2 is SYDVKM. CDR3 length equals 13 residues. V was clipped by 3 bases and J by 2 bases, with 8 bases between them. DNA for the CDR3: TGTGCCAGCAGTTTGGCCGAGCCCTACGAGCAGTACTTC. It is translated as CASSLAEPYEQYF.

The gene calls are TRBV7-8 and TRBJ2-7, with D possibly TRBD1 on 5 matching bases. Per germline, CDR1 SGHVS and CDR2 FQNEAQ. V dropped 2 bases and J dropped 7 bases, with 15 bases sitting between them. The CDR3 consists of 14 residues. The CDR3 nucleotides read TGTGCCAGCAGCTTACCAAGACAGTCACCGGAGCAGTACTTC. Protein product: CASSLPRQSPEQYF.

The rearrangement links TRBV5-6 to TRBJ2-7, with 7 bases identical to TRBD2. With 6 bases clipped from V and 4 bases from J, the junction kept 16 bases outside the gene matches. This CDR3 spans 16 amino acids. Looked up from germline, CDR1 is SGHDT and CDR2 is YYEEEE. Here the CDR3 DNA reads TGTGCCAGCACCCCGGGCGATCCTAGCGGCATTTACGAGCAGTACTTC. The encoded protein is CASTPGDPSGIYEQYF.

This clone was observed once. CDR3 bases: TGTGCCAGCAGCCAGATACAGGGCGTCTATGGCTACACCTTC. Its translation: CASSQIQGVYGYTF. The chain is built from TRBV14 and TRBJ1-2; a possible D gene is TRBD1 (6 bases). Trimming removed 3 bases at V and 4 bases at J, with 12 bases between. Germline lookup yields CDR1 SGHDN and CDR2 FVKESK. The CDR3 spans 14 residues.